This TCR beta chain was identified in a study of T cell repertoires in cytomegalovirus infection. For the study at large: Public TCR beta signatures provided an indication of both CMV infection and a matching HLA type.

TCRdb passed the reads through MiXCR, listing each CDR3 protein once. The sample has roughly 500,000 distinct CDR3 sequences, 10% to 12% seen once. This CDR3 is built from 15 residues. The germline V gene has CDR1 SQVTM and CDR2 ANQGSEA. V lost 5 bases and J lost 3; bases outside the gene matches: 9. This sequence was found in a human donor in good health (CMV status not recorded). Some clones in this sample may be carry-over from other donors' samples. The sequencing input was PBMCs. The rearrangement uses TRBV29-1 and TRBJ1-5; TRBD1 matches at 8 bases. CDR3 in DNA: TGCAGCGTTCCCCCGGACAGGGCGTCCAATCAGCCCCAGCATTTT. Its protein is CSVPPDRASNQPQHF.